Listed below are T cell receptor beta chains from one sample, sequenced in a study of cytomegalovirus exposure and HLA in healthy donors. TCRdb's copy holds only in-frame clones and misses some; the assay was immunoSEQ multiplex PCR. The repertoire has 95,000 or so clones, 81% of them found once; the top ten carry over 4%. Sequences were obtained from PBMCs. These TCRs come from a woman in her seventies in good health and CMV-seropositive. CDR3s include the opening cysteine and the closing phenylalanine or tryptophan. The D gene is left open where the match is weak. The size of a clone is reported for some rows only, either as once, few or many, or as a class for expanded clones.

CASSASGGPETQYF,TGTGCCAGCAGCGCCTCGGGAGGGCCAGAGACCCAGTACTTC,TRBV9,TRBJ2-5,-,TRBD2
CASSLGTSGRDTQYF,TGCGCCAGCAGCCTCGGGACTAGCGGGAGGGATACGCAGTATTTT,TRBV5-1,TRBJ2-3,-,TRBD2
CASSPRGNPSYEQYF,TGTGCCAGCAGCCCCCGAGGGAACCCCTCCTACGAGCAGTACTTC,TRBV6-5,TRBJ2-7,few,-
CAISGYRGMRTEAFF,TGTGCCATCAGTGGGTACAGGGGTATGAGGACTGAAGCTTTCTTT,TRBV10-3,TRBJ1-1,-,TRBD1
CASSFRPVSYEQYF,TGTGCCAGCAGTTTCCGTCCGGTTTCCTACGAGCAGTACTTC,TRBV27,TRBJ2-7,-,-
CASSLYRVTPLHF,TGTGCCAGCAGCTTATACAGGGTCACACCCCTCCACTTT,TRBV7-9,TRBJ1-6,few,-
CASSRGGGQINEKLFF,TGTGCCAGCAGCCGAGGTGGAGGACAGATAAATGAAAAACTGTTTTTT,TRBV5-8,TRBJ1-4,-,-
CASSRTSGVNTGELFF,TGTGCCAGCAGCCGGACTAGCGGGGTGAACACCGGGGAGCTGTTTTTT,TRBV7-3,TRBJ2-2,-,TRBD2
CASSSGGVNTEAFF,TGTGCCAGTAGCTCCGGGGGGGTAAACACTGAAGCTTTCTTT,TRBV11-2,TRBJ1-1,-,-
CASSLGADGIPYEQYF,TGTGCCAGCAGCTTAGGCGCGGATGGAATACCCTACGAGCAGTACTTC,TRBV7-6,TRBJ2-7,-,-
CASSSWDRDGYTF,TGTGCCAGCAGCTCATGGGACAGGGATGGCTACACCTTC,TRBV5-6,TRBJ1-2,-,TRBD1
CASSSGTAPYEQYF,TGTGCCAGCAGCTCCGGGACAGCCCCCTACGAGCAGTACTTC,TRBV7-9,TRBJ2-7,-,TRBD1